The 32 T cell receptor beta chains in this list originate from one sample, sequenced in a study of T cell responses to AZD1222 COVID-19 vaccine. The method was immunoSEQ multiplex PCR; TCRdb's version includes in-frame clones alone and lacks a portion of them. This table has 70,000 or so clones, 83% appearing once. Specimen: peripheral blood, collected 28 days after the second AZD1222 dose. The receptors come from an adult who received the AZD1222 COVID-19 vaccine.

This clone was detected once. The rearrangement links TRBV28 to TRBJ2-3; D is undetermined. Trimming removed 1 base at V and 6 bases at J, with 5 bases between. The CDR3 spans 12 residues. In germline, CDR1 is MDHEN, CDR2 SYDVKM. For the CDR3, the DNA is TGTGCCAGCAGTTTATTGGAGGATACGCAGTATTTT. Translation gives CASSLLEDTQYF.

This chain connects TRBV3-1 (or the pseudogene TRBV3-2) to TRBJ2-5; D gene ambiguous. Germline V gene data show CDR1 as LGHDT and CDR2 as YNNKEL (reference sequence). This CDR3 has 12 residues. Trimming removed 0 bases from V and 11 bases from J, with 10 bases in between. The CDR3 bases are TGTGCCAGCAGCCAAGATCCCCCGGCACAGTACTTC. This sequence encodes CASSQDPPAQYF.

CDR3 amino acids: CASSLNDRANYGYTF. DNA of the CDR3: TGTGCCAGCAGCTTGAACGACAGGGCCAACTATGGCTACACCTTC. This chain joins TRBV5-4 and TRBJ1-2; 7 bases line up with TRBD1. The length of the CDR3 is 15 residues. The germline gives CDR1 SGHNT, CDR2 YYREEE (reference sequence). The V gene end was trimmed by 1 base and the J gene end by 2 bases; junction bases not matched to a gene: 5.

The V and J genes are TRBV27 and TRBJ2-1, with a possible D match to TRBD1 (6 bases). The V end was cut by 5 bases, the J end by 0 bases, with 14 bases between. From germline, CDR1 is MNHEY and CDR2 SMNVEV (reference sequence). The CDR3 spans 16 residues. CDR3 bases: TGTGCCAGCAGTCTACCAGGGGCGAGCTCCTACAATGAGCAGTTCTTC. Encoded protein: CASSLPGASSYNEQFF.

The chain links TRBV19 to TRBJ1-4; D gene unclear. Germline CDR1 LNHDA, CDR2 SQIVND (reference sequence). The CDR3 has 15 residues. V lost 5 bases and J lost 10, with 20 bases in between. CDR3 sequence reads: CASSRATNPGGKLFF. CDR3 sequence (DNA): TGTGCCAGTAGTCGAGCCACTAATCCCGGTGGAAAACTGTTTTTT.

This clone has a handful of counts. The chain employs TRBV10-3 and TRBJ1-5; the D gene is possibly TRBD1 (5 bases). V gave up 10 bases and J gave up 2 bases, with 21 bases separating them. There are 16 residues in the CDR3. Germline lookup yields CDR1 ENHRY and CDR2 SYGVKD. This chain's CDR3 is CATKDRTDRGNQPQHF. The CDR3 region has the DNA TGTGCCACCAAGGATAGGACCGACAGAGGCAATCAGCCCCAGCATTTT.

The rearrangement joins TRBV2 to TRBJ2-2, with 7 bases matching TRBD1. Germline V gene sequence: CDR1 SNHLY, CDR2 FYNNEI. The CDR3 is 17 residues long. Unmatched junction bases numbered 8, after V lost 1 base and J lost 3 bases. CDR3 DNA sequence: TGTGCCAGCAGTGAAGGGCCCAAAAGGGGGCACACCGGGGAGCTGTTTTTT. This translates into CASSEGPKRGHTGELFF.

CDR3 loop: CASSGRRHLSALHF. The DNA for the CDR3 is TGTGCCAGCAGTGGACGCCGCCATCTATCCGCCCTCCACTTT. The chain is built from TRBV2 and TRBJ1-6; D remains unclear. V dropped 4 bases and J dropped 14 bases, with 18 bases sitting between them. Looked up from germline, CDR1 is SNHLY and CDR2 is FYNNEI. CDR3 size: 14 residues.

The V and J genes are TRBV4-2 and TRBJ2-3; no firm D call. The CDR3 sequence is 13 residues long. Looked up from germline, CDR1 is LGHNA and CDR2 is YNFKEQ. Trimming stripped 0 bases from V and 5 bases from J, with 6 bases between. CDR3 region: CASSQEAIDTQYF. CDR3 coding DNA: TGTGCCAGCAGCCAAGAGGCGATAGATACGCAGTATTTT.

V is TRBV5-1 and J is TRBJ2-3; 13 positions agree with TRBD2. Germline assignment: CDR1 SGHRS and CDR2 YFSETQ. V shed 0 bases, J shed 6 bases, and the junction held 4 bases outside the gene matches. The CDR3 loop spans 16 amino acids. The CDR3: CASSLEGLAGVDTQYF. As DNA, the CDR3 is TGCGCCAGCAGCTTGGAAGGACTAGCGGGGGTGGATACGCAGTATTTT. Full variable domain (missing parts from reference TRBV5-1 and TRBJ2-3): KAGVTQTPRYLIKTRGQQVTLSCSPISGHRSVSWYQQTPGQGLQFLFEYFSETQRNKGNFPGRFSGRQFSNSRSEMNVSTLELGDSALYLCASSLEGLAGVDTQYFGPGTRLTVL.

V and J are TRBV18 and TRBJ2-3; 7 positions agree with TRBD2. Germline lookup yields CDR1 KGHSH and CDR2 LQKENI. V trimming: 5 bases; J trimming: 2 bases; junction bases outside the gene matches: 1. The CDR3 runs 13 residues. In nucleotides, the CDR3 is TGTGCCAGCTCAGCGGGAGACACAGATACGCAGTATTTT. Its translation: CASSAGDTDTQYF.

This clone is categorized as medium-sized. In the same sample, other DNA sequences code for this CDR3. V usage is TRBV25-1 and J usage is TRBJ2-3; a possible D gene is TRBD1 (6 bases). Trimming removed 4 bases at V and 1 base at J, with 6 bases between. The V gene's germline CDR1 is MGHDK and CDR2 SYGVNS. The CDR3 spans 13 residues. Here the CDR3 reads CASSGQGTDTQYF. CDR3 sequence (DNA): TGTGCCAGCAGTGGACAGGGCACAGATACGCAGTATTTT.

The chain carries TRBV28 and TRBJ1-4, with 9 bases identical to TRBD1. Germline loops: CDR1 MDHEN, CDR2 SYDVKM. V shed 6 bases, J shed 6 bases, and the junction held 8 bases outside the gene matches. The CDR3 is made up of 15 amino acids. CDR3: CASRSGTGSYEKLFF. The DNA of the CDR3 is TGTGCCAGCAGGTCTGGGACAGGGTCCTATGAAAAACTGTTTTTT.

The chain combines TRBV5-1 with TRBJ1-2; possibly TRBD1 for D (5 bases). The germline V gene encodes CDR1 SGHRS and CDR2 YFSETQ. CDR3 size: 14 residues. V gave up 4 bases and J gave up 2 bases, with 12 bases separating them. This CDR3 is CASSGGPANYGYTF. CDR3 nucleotide sequence: TGCGCCAGCAGCGGGGGACCGGCCAACTATGGCTACACCTTC. Full variable domain (rest looked up from reference TRBV5-1 and TRBJ1-2): KAGVTQTPRYLIKTRGQQVTLSCSPISGHRSVSWYQQTPGQGLQFLFEYFSETQRNKGNFPGRFSGRQFSNSRSEMNVSTLELGDSALYLCASSGGPANYGYTFGSGTRLTVV.

The chain couples TRBV6-5 to TRBJ1-1, with D possibly being TRBD1 (6 bases). Germline-derived CDR1 and CDR2 are MNHEY and SVGAGI. The CDR3 has 16 amino acids. V dropped 0 bases and J dropped 0 bases, with 11 bases sitting between them. The CDR3 nucleotides are TGTGCCAGCAGTTACTCGAGGGGGAGCTTGAACACTGAAGCTTTCTTT. It is translated as CASSYSRGSLNTEAFF.

The J gene is TRBJ1-5, the V gene TRBV10-3; 12 bases map to TRBD1. The germline CDR1 and CDR2 sequences are ENHRY and SYGVKD. The CDR3 sequence is 17 residues long. The ends lost 7 bases at V and 4 bases at J; junction bases unmatched: 11. The CDR3 spells CAINRDRGLPINQPQHF. CDR3 in DNA: TGTGCCATCAACCGGGACAGGGGGCTGCCAATTAATCAGCCCCAGCATTTT.

V is TRBV5-4 and J is TRBJ2-3; 7 nucleotides line up with TRBD1. The CDR3 covers 12 residues. Per the germline V gene, CDR1 is SGHNT and CDR2 is YYREEE (reference sequence). J lost 12 bases, V lost 3 bases, and 7 bases had no gene match. The CDR3 is CASSYRQGEQYF. CDR3 nucleotide sequence: TGTGCCAGCAGCTATAGACAGGGCGAACAGTATTTT.

The rearrangement joins TRBV3-1 (or the pseudogene TRBV3-2) to TRBJ1-2; TRBD1 aligns across 7 bases. The V and J ends lost 1 base and 7 bases, in that order; junction bases with no gene match: 21. CDR3 length: 19 residues. Germline V lookup: CDR1 LGHDT, CDR2 YNNKEL (reference sequence). For the CDR3, the DNA is TGTGCCAGCAGCCAAGGCCTCCCGGGGCTGGGGGACAGCGAGTCTGGCTACACCTTC. The encoded protein is CASSQGLPGLGDSESGYTF.

The gene calls are TRBV2 and TRBJ2-6; D is undetermined. This CDR3 spans 12 amino acids. Per the germline V gene, CDR1 is SNHLY and CDR2 is FYNNEI. V shed 9 bases and J shed 0 bases, with 3 bases lying between them. Here the CDR3 DNA reads TGTGCCAGTAACTCTGGGGCCAACGTCCTGACTTTC. Its translation is CASNSGANVLTF.

J is TRBJ2-7 and V is TRBV25-1; unclear D gene. Between the trimmed V and J ends, which lost 3 bases and 0 bases, there was a span of 9 bases. Germline CDR1 reads MGHDK; CDR2 reads SYGVNS. The CDR3 runs to 14 residues. The CDR3, as DNA: TGTGCCAGCAGTGAGCAGCTTAGCTCCTACGAGCAGTACTTC. Protein product: CASSEQLSSYEQYF.

The chain combines TRBV5-4 with TRBJ2-5; 7 nucleotides align to TRBD2. The V and J ends lost 1 base and 5 bases, in that order; junction bases with no gene match: 11. The CDR3 loop spans 16 amino acids. Germline V lookup: CDR1 SGHNT, CDR2 YYREEE (reference sequence). Here the CDR3 DNA reads TGTGCCAGCAGCTTGCATCGGACTAGAAGGTCCGAGACCCAGTACTTC. Amino acid sequence: CASSLHRTRRSETQYF. Full variable domain (outside the CDR3, taken from reference TRBV5-4 and TRBJ2-5): ETGVTQSPTHLIKTRGQQVTLRCSSQSGHNTVSWYQQALGQGPQFIFQYYREEENGRGNFPPRFSGLQFPNYSSELNVNALELDDSALYLCASSLHRTRRSETQYFGPGTRLLVL.

The chain is built from TRBV11-3 and TRBJ2-7; no firm D call. The CDR3 is made up of 13 amino acids. V shed 10 bases and J shed 2 bases, with 15 bases lying between them. Per the germline V gene, CDR1 is SGHNT and CDR2 is YENEEA. In nucleotides, the CDR3 is TGTGCCACCCCTCCCCGAAGCGCCTACGAGCAGTACTTC. Its protein is CATPPRSAYEQYF.

In DNA form, the CDR3 reads TGTGCCAGCAGCCAAGACAGTTACGAGCAGTACTTC. Translated: CASSQDSYEQYF. The V gene is TRBV7-9, the J gene TRBJ2-7; a weak D match, TRBD1 (5 bases). The germline V gene has CDR1 SEHNR and CDR2 FQNEAQ (reference sequence). The CDR3 sequence is 12 residues long. The V end was cut by 5 bases, the J end by 4 bases, with 9 bases between.

This clone was seen more than once but under ten times. The chain is built from TRBV27 and TRBJ2-1, with D perhaps matching TRBD2 (6 bases). CDR1 is MNHEY, CDR2 SMNVEV, per germline (reference sequence). The CDR3 consists of 14 residues. V lost 8 bases, J lost 0 bases, and 11 bases lay in between. The CDR3, as DNA: TGTGCCAGCTCGTGGCGGGGCTCCTACAATGAGCAGTTCTTC. Translation: CASSWRGSYNEQFF.

This chain connects TRBV6-5 to TRBJ2-5; a possible D gene is TRBD1 (6 bases). V was pared by 5 bases and J by 7 bases, with 17 bases between. The germline V gene has CDR1 MNHEY and CDR2 SVGAGI. The CDR3 extends over 14 amino acids. The CDR3 region has the DNA TGTGCCAGCAGTATCCGGGACACCCCTGCGACCCAGTACTTC. Its translation: CASSIRDTPATQYF.

This chain uses TRBV5-6 with TRBJ1-5; D gene uncertain. V lost 1 base and J lost 7, with 9 bases in between. The CDR3 sequence is 13 residues long. CDR1 is SGHDT and CDR2 is YYEEEE in the germline V gene. The CDR3 nucleotides are TGTGCCAGCAGCTTGTCGCCGGGACAGCCCCAGCATTTT. Translated: CASSLSPGQPQHF.

The rearrangement joins TRBV7-8 to TRBJ2-7; D is undetermined. Germline values: CDR1 SGHVS, CDR2 FQNEAQ. V lost 6 bases and J 5 bases, leaving 14 bases between the germline ends. CDR3 size: 13 residues. Written as DNA, the CDR3 is TGTGCCAGCAGAGGCTTCGCGATTGACGAGCAGTACTTC. Translated: CASRGFAIDEQYF. The whole variable domain, remainder taken from reference TRBV7-8 and TRBJ2-7, is GAGVSQSPRYKVAKRGQDVALRCDPISGHVSLFWYQQALGQGPEFLTYFQNEAQLDKSGLPSDRFFAERPEGSVSTLKIQRTQQEDSAVYLCASRGFAIDEQYFGPGTRLTVT.

This rearrangement joins TRBV5-1 to TRBJ2-1; 8 nucleotides agree with TRBD1. This CDR3 has 15 residues. The V gene's germline CDR1 is SGHRS and CDR2 YFSETQ. V dropped 0 bases and J dropped 4; count of bases not matched to a gene: 3. The CDR3 here is CASSLEDREYNEQFF. Here the CDR3 DNA reads TGCGCCAGCAGCTTGGAGGACAGGGAGTACAATGAGCAGTTCTTC.

In its sample, this clone was seen once. The chain uses TRBV7-9 and TRBJ2-3, with D hard to call. Trimming stripped 5 bases from V and 3 bases from J, with 9 bases between. This CDR3 comprises 13 residues. Germline CDR1 is SEHNR and CDR2 is FQNEAQ (reference sequence). CDR3 region: CASSPPPTDTQYF. In DNA, the CDR3 is TGTGCCAGCAGCCCCCCCCCAACAGATACGCAGTATTTT.

This sequence joins TRBV5-6 and TRBJ1-2; perhaps TRBD1 as D (5 bases). Trimming took 0 bases from V and 2 from J, leaving 11 bases between them. The V gene's germline CDR1 is SGHDT and CDR2 YYEEEE. This CDR3 region has 15 residues. DNA of the CDR3: TGTGCCAGCAGCTTGGCCGGGACGGGGAACTATGGCTACACCTTC. This encodes CASSLAGTGNYGYTF.

V usage is TRBV6-1 and J usage is TRBJ1-2, with a weak D call TRBD1 (6 bases). Germline V gene sequence: CDR1 MNHNS, CDR2 SASEGT. V was pared by 2 bases and J by 8 bases, with 12 bases between. This CDR3 region has 13 residues. The CDR3 DNA reads TGTGCCAGCAGTGAATGGGGGCGGGGAGGCTACACCTTC. It is translated as CASSEWGRGGYTF.

The V call is TRBV19, the J call TRBJ2-5; maybe TRBD2 (5 bases). Germline CDR1 is LNHDA and CDR2 is SQIVND (reference sequence). Trimming pared 0 bases from V and 5 bases from J, leaving 13 bases between. The CDR3 consists of 15 residues. CDR3 sequence (DNA): TGTGCCAGTAGTATAGATCGTGTCGGCGGGGAGACCCAGTACTTC. Translated, it gives CASSIDRVGGETQYF.